This passage covers 31 T cell receptor beta chains from one sample sequenced in a study of T cells in women clearing cervical HPV infection. Here immunoSEQ multiplex PCR was the method, and the copy in TCRdb shows in-frame clones only, minus some. The sample table includes some 11,000 clones. The sequenced sample was blood buffy coat. The receptors were sampled from a woman between 18 and 70 years old with a cervical HPV16 infection that either progressed to CIN3+ or cleared (not recorded which).

Regarding this clone: The read falls 3 residues short of the CDR3 end, and the missing part is taken from the germline J gene. This rearrangement joins TRBV12-3 or TRBV12-4 to TRBJ1-4; 8 bases map to TRBD1. CDR3 length equals 16 residues. The J segment lost 8 bases and the V segment lost 6 bases, leaving 14 bases of the junction unmatched. The part of the CDR3 DNA that was read is TGTGCCAGCAGCACCTTGACAGGGGAACGAAGCGAAAAA. It codes for CASSTLTGERSEK. From start to end, the CDR3 is CASSTLTGERSEKLFF.

Of note for this clone: The CDR3 end falls 3 residues outside the read, so it is completed with the germline J gene. This chain connects TRBV19 to TRBJ1-5, with a weak D call TRBD1 (6 bases). Germline V CDR1 and CDR2: LNHDA, SQIVND (reference sequence). The germline V and J ends were trimmed by 5 bases and 2 bases, with 16 bases remaining between them. This CDR3 has 16 residues. CDR3 protein: CASSGPGTPGNQPQHF. The sequenced CDR3 bases are TGTGCCAGTAGTGGCCCCGGGACACCGGGCAATCAGCCC.

Notes on this clone: The CDR3 end is not reached by the read, which stops 3 residues before it; the germline J gene fills it in. The chain recombines TRBV27 with TRBJ1-2, with 7 positions matching TRBD1. CDR3 length equals 14 residues. Germline CDR1 reads MNHEY; CDR2 reads SMNVEV (reference sequence). CDR3 DNA, as far as it was read: TGTGCCAGCAGTATCCAACCGACAGGGTTCGGC. Protein: CASSIQPTGFG. The full CDR3 reads CASSIQPTGFGYTF.

The CDR3 reads CAWSVQWNTEAFF. The sequenced part of the CDR3 DNA is TGTGCCTGGAGTGTACAATGGAACACTGAA. The chain is built from TRBV30 and TRBJ1-1; D remains ambiguous. Read data end 3 residues before the CDR3 end; the end is taken from the germline J gene. The V gene's germline CDR1 is GTSNPN and CDR2 SVGIG (reference sequence). CDR3 length: 13 residues. V was trimmed by 0 bases and J by 1 base, leaving 6 bases between them. Complete variable domain (other parts from reference TRBV30 and TRBJ1-1): SQTIHQWPATLVQPVGSPLSLECTVEGTSNPNLYWYRQAAGRGLQLLFYSVGIGQISSEVPQNLSASRPQDRQFILSSKKLLLSDSGFYLCAWSVQWNTEAFFGQGTRLTVV.

As concerns this clone: The sequenced fragment ends 3 residues before the CDR3 boundary, so the rest is inferred from the germline J gene. The chain employs TRBV2 and TRBJ2-2; tentatively, D is TRBD2 (6 bases). The CDR3 totals 15 residues. Germline values: CDR1 SNHLY, CDR2 FYNNEI. V lost 4 bases, J lost 2 bases, and 11 bases lay in between. The CDR3 loop is CASSGGGANTGELFF. CDR3 bases read: TGTGCCAGCAGTGGTGGCGGGGCTAACACCGGGGAG.

Points on this clone: The sequence runs out 3 residues before the end of the CDR3; the remainder is reconstructed from the germline J gene. This chain uses TRBV10-1 with TRBJ2-1, with 8 nucleotides matching TRBD2. The CDR3 has 13 amino acids. V trimming: 6 bases; J trimming: 9 bases; junction bases outside the gene matches: 7. Germline CDR1 is WNHNN and CDR2 is SYGVQD (reference sequence). The CDR3 spells CASSPGLVGEQFF. The CDR3 bases that were read are TGCGCCAGCAGCCCGGGACTAGTGGGTGAG.

CDR3 sequence: CASSPIGQGGNEKLFF. The sequenced CDR3 bases are TGTGCCAGCAGCCCCATCGGACAGGGAGGAAATGAAAAA. This chain links TRBV27 with TRBJ1-4; 8 nucleotides align to TRBD1. The CDR3 extends 3 residues past the end of the read, so its final part is completed from the germline J gene. With 6 bases clipped from V and 5 bases from J, the junction kept 11 bases outside the gene matches. Germline-derived CDR1 and CDR2 are MNHEY and SMNVEV (reference sequence). The CDR3 sequence is 16 residues long.

About this clone: The sequenced fragment ends 3 residues before the CDR3 boundary, so the rest is inferred from the germline J gene. The J gene is TRBJ2-5, the V gene TRBV20-1; D gene ambiguous. The CDR3 has 15 residues. The germline V and J ends were trimmed by 3 bases and 1 base, with 15 bases remaining between them. Germline assignment: CDR1 DFQATT and CDR2 SNEGSKA (reference sequence). The sequenced part of the CDR3 DNA is TGCAGTGCTAGCACCTTTGAAGCGCTCCAAGAGACC. It encodes CSASTFEALQET. Given in full, the CDR3 is CSASTFEALQETQYF.

Points on this clone: The observed sequence ends 3 residues before the CDR3 terminus, with the missing tail filled in from the germline J gene. This chain links TRBV6-4 with TRBJ1-1; the D gene is possibly TRBD1 (5 bases). The CDR3 sequence is 15 residues long. Trimming pared 7 bases from V and 7 bases from J, leaving 22 bases between. Germline lookup yields CDR1 MRHNA and CDR2 SNTAGT. This CDR3 reads CASTGRPVREDEAFF. The CDR3 DNA, read in part, is TGTGCCAGCACGGGCAGGCCCGTCAGGGAGGATGAA.

Judged by frequency, this clone is medium-sized. The read stops 3 residues short of the end of the CDR3; the missing end is completed from the germline J gene. The chain carries TRBV19 and TRBJ1-4; 7 nucleotides align to TRBD1. The CDR3 spans 14 residues. The germline V gene encodes CDR1 LNHDA and CDR2 SQIVND (reference sequence). J was trimmed by 4 bases and V by 5 bases; bases with no gene match: 4. CDR3 DNA (partial): TGTGCCAGTAGTGGGGACAGCCTTAATGAAAAA. It codes for CASSGDSLNEK. The CDR3 in its entirety is CASSGDSLNEKLFF.

Notes on this clone: Coverage ceases 3 residues before the CDR3 finishes, and the germline J gene fills in the end. The chain combines TRBV30 with TRBJ1-5; D call uncertain. Trimming removed 0 bases at V and 2 bases at J, with 8 bases between. Germline CDR1 is GTSNPN and CDR2 is SVGIG (reference sequence). The length of the CDR3 is 14 residues. The CDR3 bases that were read are TGTGCCTGGAGTGTATCCAAGGGCAATCAGCCC. This encodes CAWSVSKGNQP. The entire CDR3 reads CAWSVSKGNQPQHF.

In the case of this clone: The CDR3 end is not reached by the read, which stops 3 residues before it; the germline J gene fills it in. The chain is built from TRBV5-6 and TRBJ2-3; weak D call: TRBD2 (5 bases). Germline-derived CDR1 and CDR2 are SGHDT and YYEEEE. The V end was cut by 4 bases, the J end by 4 bases, with 10 bases between. This CDR3 contains 13 residues. CDR3 protein: CASSKDWADTQYF. The CDR3 bases that were read are TGTGCCAGCAGCAAGGACTGGGCAGATACG.

In the case of this clone: Sequencing ends 3 residues short of the CDR3 end; the germline J gene provides the rest. The gene calls are TRBV5-4 and TRBJ2-7, with D perhaps TRBD1 (6 bases). There are 14 residues in the CDR3. Germline values: CDR1 SGHNT, CDR2 YYREEE (reference sequence). V shed 4 bases and J shed 1 base, with 12 bases lying between them. CDR3 bases read: TGTGCCAGCAGCCAACAGGGCGGATCCTACGAG. Translating gives CASSQQGGSYE. The complete CDR3 protein is CASSQQGGSYEQYF.

Points on this clone: Read sequence stops 3 residues before the CDR3 end, and the germline J gene provides the missing end. The V call is TRBV7-9, the J call TRBJ2-5; unclear D gene. CDR1 is SEHNR, CDR2 FQNEAQ, per germline (reference sequence). Trimming stripped 3 bases from V and 1 base from J, with 12 bases between. This CDR3 contains 15 residues. CDR3 DNA (partial): TGTGCCAGCAGCTTCTCTTCAGGCATCCAAGAGACC. This encodes CASSFSSGIQET. The full CDR3 sequence reads CASSFSSGIQETQYF.

About this clone: The read terminates 3 residues ahead of where the CDR3 ends, so the germline J gene completes it. The chain employs TRBV5-1 and TRBJ2-7; weak D call: TRBD2 (6 bases). Germline V gene lookup returns CDR1 SGHRS and CDR2 YFSETQ. V shed 6 bases and J shed 2 bases, with 15 bases lying between them. The CDR3 length is 14 residues. The sequenced part of the CDR3 DNA is TGCGCCAGCACTCGTGGGGGGTCCACCTACGAG. It specifies CASTRGGSTYE. The full CDR3 protein reads CASTRGGSTYEQYF.

CDR3 sequence reads: CAISRDSYGYTF. CDR3 bases read: TGTGCCATCAGCCGAGACAGCTATGGC. V gene TRBV10-3 combines with J gene TRBJ1-2; possibly TRBD1 for D (5 bases). The sequenced fragment ends 3 residues before the CDR3 boundary, so the rest is inferred from the germline J gene. The CDR3 is 12 residues long. V was shortened by 6 bases and J by 4 bases, with 9 bases between the two germline ends. In germline, CDR1 is ENHRY, CDR2 SYGVKD.

To note about this clone: The read terminates 3 residues ahead of where the CDR3 ends, so the germline J gene completes it. Other DNA sequences in the sample encode the same CDR3. V and J are TRBV5-1 and TRBJ2-1, with D tentatively TRBD2 (6 bases). This CDR3 contains 15 residues. Trimming removed 0 bases at V and 5 bases at J, with 12 bases between. Germline V gives CDR1 SGHRS, CDR2 YFSETQ. The CDR3 spells CASSLVGGINNEQFF. The part of the CDR3 DNA that was read is TGCGCCAGCAGCTTGGTGGGGGGTATAAACAATGAG.

About this clone itself: The CDR3 goes on 3 residues after the read ends, and that part is filled in from the germline J gene. The chain has TRBV11-3 and TRBJ2-7; 8 positions match TRBD2. Germline CDR1 is SGHNT and CDR2 is YENEEA. Unmatched junction bases numbered 5, after V lost 4 bases and J lost 3 bases. This CDR3 is 14 amino acids long. The CDR3: CASSWTSRNYEQYF. The sequenced part of the CDR3 DNA is TGTGCCAGCAGCTGGACTAGCCGTAACTACGAG.

The sequenced part of the CDR3 DNA is TGTGCCAGCAGTACCGGACTAGCGGGGGGGTACGAG. Translation: CASSTGLAGGYE. The whole CDR3 sequence is CASSTGLAGGYEQYF. The V and J genes are TRBV27 and TRBJ2-7, with 15 bases matching TRBD2. The read comes to an end 3 residues before the CDR3 does, leaving the germline J gene to fill in the end. With V trimmed by 5 bases and J by 4 bases, 3 bases remained unmatched. CDR1 is MNHEY, CDR2 SMNVEV, per germline (reference sequence). The CDR3 covers 15 residues.

A word on this clone: Sequencing ends 3 residues short of the CDR3 end; the germline J gene provides the rest. The chain joins TRBV3-1 (or the pseudogene TRBV3-2) to TRBJ1-1; D may be TRBD1 (5 bases). V lost 4 bases and J 7 bases, leaving 22 bases between the germline ends. Germline V CDR1 and CDR2: LGHDT, YNNKEL (reference sequence). The CDR3 has 16 amino acids. CDR3 region: CASSPKSGGNGFEAFF. The covered CDR3 bases are TGTGCCAGCAGCCCGAAAAGCGGGGGGAATGGGTTTGAA.

On this clone: The CDR3 is cut off 3 residues early in the read; its end comes from the germline J gene. The chain joins TRBV7-9 to TRBJ2-3; 7 bases map to TRBD1. The CDR3 is made up of 15 amino acids. V was pared by 4 bases and J by 3 bases, with 7 bases of the junction left unmatched. Germline assignment: CDR1 SEHNR and CDR2 FQNEAQ (reference sequence). This CDR3 reads CASSSPNRGTDTQYF. CDR3 bases read: TGTGCCAGCAGCTCCCCAAACAGGGGAACAGATACG.

About this clone: The CDR3 extends 3 residues past the end of the read, so its final part is completed from the germline J gene. V is TRBV4-2 and J is TRBJ2-3; TRBD2 agrees at 10 bases. Germline V CDR1 and CDR2: LGHNA, YNFKEQ. The junction had 2 bases not matched to a gene; V was cut back by 6 bases and J by 2 bases. There are 14 residues in the CDR3. CDR3 bases read: TGTGCCAGCAGTGGACTAGCGGTCACAGATACG. Its translation: CASSGLAVTDT. The entire CDR3 is CASSGLAVTDTQYF.

As to this clone: The read gets to within 3 residues of the CDR3 end, and the germline J gene fills in the rest. The rearrangement links TRBV7-9 to TRBJ1-4; the match to TRBD1 covers 8 bases. Germline assignment: CDR1 SEHNR and CDR2 FQNEAQ (reference sequence). V was pared by 5 bases and J by 4 bases, with 6 bases of the junction left unmatched. The CDR3 runs 15 residues. The CDR3 loop reads CASSLADRVNEKLFF. The DNA read from the CDR3 is TGTGCCAGCAGCCTCGCGGACAGGGTTAATGAAAAA.

In the case of this clone: The CDR3 goes on 3 residues after the read ends, and that part is filled in from the germline J gene. The rearrangement links TRBV6-4 to TRBJ2-1; 7 bases fit TRBD1. The trim removed 3 bases at V and 8 bases at J, leaving 13 bases unmatched. This CDR3 region has 16 residues. Germline lookup yields CDR1 MRHNA and CDR2 SNTAGT. The sequenced CDR3 bases are TGTGCCAGCAGTGAGACTCCTAATACAGGGGTGGATGAG. As protein: CASSETPNTGVDE. In full, the CDR3 reads CASSETPNTGVDEQFF.

With regard to this clone: The CDR3 goes on 3 residues after the read ends, and that part is filled in from the germline J gene. The chain uses TRBV5-1 and TRBJ1-1; 9 bases align to TRBD1. Germline V CDR1 and CDR2: SGHRS, YFSETQ. CDR3 length equals 15 residues. The V gene end was trimmed by 5 bases and the J gene end by 1 base; junction bases not matched to a gene: 6. CDR3 DNA (partial): TGCGCCAGCAGAGTAGGGACAGGGTCGAACACTGAA. Amino acids: CASRVGTGSNTE. The full CDR3 protein is CASRVGTGSNTEAFF.

With respect to this clone: Read coverage stops 3 residues before the CDR3 terminus; the germline J gene supplies the remainder. This rearrangement joins TRBV2 to TRBJ2-6; 8 bases map to TRBD1. Germline lookup yields CDR1 SNHLY and CDR2 FYNNEI. The CDR3 length is 16 residues. V dropped 7 bases and J dropped 4; count of bases not matched to a gene: 9. The CDR3 bases that were read are TGTGCCAGCAACAGGGGGAAAGGGGCGGGGGCCAACGTC. Protein: CASNRGKGAGANV. The full CDR3 protein reads CASNRGKGAGANVLTF.

As regards this clone: The read stops 3 residues short of the end of the CDR3; the missing end is completed from the germline J gene. The chain recombines TRBV19 with TRBJ1-1; tentative D call: TRBD1 (5 bases). From germline, CDR1 is LNHDA and CDR2 SQIVND (reference sequence). The ends were cut back, 6 bases at V and 1 base at J, with 12 bases in the middle. The CDR3 runs 14 residues. The CDR3 loop reads CASRGGVGNTEAFF. The sequenced CDR3 bases are TGTGCCAGTAGGGGGGGAGTGGGGAACACTGAA.

Comments on this clone: The read falls 3 residues short of the CDR3 end, and the missing part is taken from the germline J gene. V and J are TRBV5-1 and TRBJ2-1; possible D gene TRBD1, 6 bases. The CDR3 runs 16 residues. Germline-derived CDR1 and CDR2 are SGHRS and YFSETQ. With 0 bases removed from V and 8 bases from J, the gap between germline ends came to 18 bases. The part of the CDR3 DNA that was read is TGCGCCAGCAGCTTGGCAGGAACAGGGAAGGGCGATGAG. Its protein is CASSLAGTGKGDE. In full, the CDR3 reads CASSLAGTGKGDEQFF.

Measured by frequency, this clone is medium-sized. CDR3 bases read: TGTGCCAGCAGTGAATCGAGGGGTGGTGAAAAA. Translation gives CASSESRGGEK. The CDR3, in full, reads CASSESRGGEKLFF. The J gene is TRBJ1-4, the V gene TRBV2; a weak D match, TRBD1 (5 bases). The CDR3 end falls 3 residues outside the read, so it is completed with the germline J gene. Trimming shortened V by 2 bases and J by 7 bases, and 11 bases separated the two germline ends. The CDR3 is 14 residues long. The V gene's germline CDR1 is SNHLY and CDR2 FYNNEI.

A word on this clone: The DNA ends 3 residues before the CDR3 does, and the rest of the CDR3 is filled in from the germline J gene. J is TRBJ2-3 and V is TRBV5-1, with a weak D call TRBD1 (5 bases). Trimming pared 4 bases from V and 4 bases from J, leaving 7 bases between. This CDR3 is built from 12 residues. Germline V lookup: CDR1 SGHRS, CDR2 YFSETQ. The CDR3 DNA, read in part, is TGCGCCAGCAGCAGGGGTCCAGATACG. As protein: CASSRGPDT. The complete CDR3 sequence is CASSRGPDTQYF.

For this clone: The read gets to within 3 residues of the CDR3 end, and the germline J gene fills in the rest. The J gene is TRBJ2-3, the V gene TRBV4-2; 10 bases agree with TRBD1. J lost 3 bases, V lost 0 bases, and 6 bases had no gene match. CDR3 length: 17 residues. Germline V CDR1 and CDR2: LGHNA, YNFKEQ. Partial CDR3 DNA: TGTGCCAGCAGCCAAGAAGGGACAGGGGACGTAACAGATACG. Translated: CASSQEGTGDVTDT. The CDR3 in its entirety is CASSQEGTGDVTDTQYF.